This is a list of T cell receptor beta chains from one sample in a study of PD-1 blockade in classical Hodgkin lymphoma. The method was immunoSEQ multiplex PCR; TCRdb's version includes in-frame clones alone and lacks a portion of them. The table records about 94,000 clones, 80% to 90% of them present only once. The sequenced sample was peripheral blood mononuclear cells (PBMCs), obtained before the second cycle of nivolumab. These receptors were obtained from a human donor with classical Hodgkin lymphoma. The CDR3 runs from the conserved cysteine through the conserved F or W. A D gene is named only where the DNA matches it firmly. Size tells how often a clone was seen (once, few, many) or the class of an expanded clone, and some rows leave it out.

cdr3_aa	cdr3_nt	d_call	v_call	clone_size	cdr3_length	j_call
CASSDLAGTGEETQYF	TGTGCCAGCAGTGATTTAGCCGGGACAGGGGAAGAGACCCAGTACTTC	TRBD1	TRBV6-1	once	16	TRBJ2-5
CASRTGGGYGYTF	TGTGCCAGCAGAACAGGGGGCGGCTATGGCTACACCTTC	TRBD1	TRBV5-5	.	13	TRBJ1-2
CSVATSGRGNEQFF	TGCAGCGTCGCGACTAGCGGGAGAGGGAATGAGCAGTTCTTC	TRBD2	TRBV29-1	.	14	TRBJ2-1
CASSPGLAGGVTGELFF	TGTGCCAGCTCACCGGGACTAGCGGGAGGAGTCACCGGGGAGCTGTTTTTT	TRBD2	TRBV18	.	17	TRBJ2-2
CASRLPGTSGRAKQFF	TGTGCCAGCAGGTTACCGGGGACTAGCGGGAGGGCCAAGCAGTTCTTC	TRBD2	TRBV28	once	16	TRBJ2-1
CASRLQYNSPLHF	TGTGCCAGCCGCCTTCAGTATAATTCACCCCTCCACTTT	.	TRBV27	.	13	TRBJ1-6
CASDGGRGQPQHF	TGTGCCAGCGATGGGGGTCGTGGTCAGCCCCAGCATTTT	.	TRBV2	few	13	TRBJ1-5
CASSQAGTSNQPQHF	TGTGCCAGCAGCCAGGCCGGAACTAGCAATCAGCCCCAGCATTTT	.	TRBV4-2	.	15	TRBJ1-5
CASSYRQGADTQYF	TGTGCCAGCAGTTACAGACAGGGAGCAGATACGCAGTATTTT	TRBD1	TRBV6-5	.	14	TRBJ2-3
CASLTRTGNSYNEQFF	TGTGCCAGCCTCACACGGACAGGGAACTCCTACAATGAGCAGTTCTTC	TRBD1	TRBV18	.	16	TRBJ2-1
CASSVGSGTGLDTQYF	TGTGCCAGCAGCGTAGGTTCCGGGACAGGGTTAGATACGCAGTATTTT	TRBD1	TRBV9	once	16	TRBJ2-3
CASSLSLAGAIQETQYF	TGTGCCAGCAGCTTATCGCTAGCGGGGGCCATCCAAGAGACCCAGTACTTC	TRBD2	TRBV5-4	.	17	TRBJ2-5
CASSLGGREGHGYTF	TGCGCCAGCAGCTTGGGTGGCAGGGAGGGCCACGGCTACACCTTC	.	TRBV5-1	.	15	TRBJ1-2
CASSFLWRISDGYTF	TGTGCCAGCAGCTTCTTGTGGCGGATTTCTGACGGCTACACCTTC	.	TRBV7-3	.	15	TRBJ1-2
CATSRDVGTSAEETQYF	TGTGCCACCAGCAGAGACGTTGGAACTTCGGCGGAGGAGACCCAGTACTTC	.	TRBV15	.	17	TRBJ2-5
CASRPGAGNVGNQPQHF	TGCGCCAGCAGGCCCGGGGCAGGGAACGTTGGGAATCAGCCCCAGCATTTT	.	TRBV10-2	.	17	TRBJ1-5
CASSRLAGNNEQFF	TGTGCCAGCAGTCGACTAGCGGGGAACAATGAGCAGTTCTTC	TRBD2	TRBV6-5	.	14	TRBJ2-1
CASSPGQGGYQPQHF	TGTGCCAGCAGTCCCGGACAGGGGGGGTACCAGCCCCAGCATTTT	TRBD1	TRBV28	.	15	TRBJ1-5
CASSLVVGQNNEQFF	TGTGCCAGCAGCTTAGTAGTCGGCCAGAACAATGAGCAGTTCTTC	.	TRBV7-2	.	15	TRBJ2-1
CASSEDKGAYYEQYF	TGTGCCAGCAGTGAAGATAAGGGGGCCTACTACGAGCAGTACTTC	TRBD1	TRBV2	.	15	TRBJ2-7
CASSFGQINYGYTF	TGTGCCAGCAGCTTTGGACAGATTAACTATGGCTACACCTTC	.	TRBV9	.	14	TRBJ1-2
CASSFGPGGLYEQYF	TGTGCCAGCAGTTTTGGCCCCGGAGGACTCTACGAGCAGTACTTC	.	TRBV27	.	15	TRBJ2-7
CASSGTGLTYEQYF	TGTGCCAGTAGTGGGACAGGGTTGACCTACGAGCAGTACTTC	TRBD1	TRBV19	.	14	TRBJ2-7
CASSYSPGWDEQFF	TGTGCCAGCAGTTACTCGCCGGGATGGGATGAGCAGTTCTTC	.	TRBV6-5	.	14	TRBJ2-1
CASSEAGGSGNTIYF	TGTGCCAGCAGTGAAGCGGGGGGCTCTGGAAACACCATATATTTT	.	TRBV6-1	.	15	TRBJ1-3
CASSLGSTDTQYF	TGCGCCAGCAGCTTGGGGTCCACAGATACGCAGTATTTT	.	TRBV5-1	.	13	TRBJ2-3
CASSPQGPLNEQFF	TGCGCCAGCAGCCCACAGGGTCCCCTAAATGAGCAGTTCTTC	.	TRBV4-1	.	14	TRBJ2-1
CASSRPLVLGNEQFF	TGCGCCAGCAGCCGCCCACTAGTATTGGGCAATGAGCAGTTCTTC	.	TRBV4-1	.	15	TRBJ2-1
CASSLPGTLAKNIQYF	TGTGCCAGCAGTTTGCCCGGGACGCTAGCCAAAAACATTCAGTACTTC	.	TRBV28	.	16	TRBJ2-4
CASSLDRVYNEQFF	TGTGCCAGCAGTTTAGACAGGGTCTACAATGAGCAGTTCTTC	TRBD1	TRBV28	.	14	TRBJ2-1
CASRPRVSPGELFF	TGTGCCAGCAGGCCTAGGGTTAGCCCCGGGGAGCTGTTTTTT	.	TRBV2	.	14	TRBJ2-2
CASSQVEGGHGYTF	TGCGCCAGCAGCCAAGTGGAGGGGGGGCATGGCTACACCTTC	.	TRBV4-1	.	14	TRBJ1-2
CASSPVAGGSYEQYF	TGTGCCAGCAGCCCCGTGGCTGGGGGATCCTACGAGCAGTACTTC	.	TRBV7-8	.	15	TRBJ2-7
CASSLGPGAVTQYF	TGTGCCAGCAGCTTGGGCCCAGGGGCCGTGACCCAGTACTTC	.	TRBV5-6	.	14	TRBJ2-5
CASRTGDTQYF	TGTGCCAGCCGGACAGGCGATACGCAGTATTTT	TRBD1	TRBV11-2	.	11	TRBJ2-3
CASSLAGQGYEQYF	TGTGCTAGCAGCTTAGCGGGACAGGGCTACGAGCAGTACTTC	.	TRBV7-7	.	14	TRBJ2-7
CASSVVATSYNEQFF	TGTGCCAGCAGCGTAGTTGCCACCTCCTACAATGAGCAGTTCTTC	.	TRBV9	.	15	TRBJ2-1
CASSEVLNQPQHF	TGTGCCAGCAGTGAAGTCCTCAATCAGCCCCAGCATTTT	.	TRBV6-1	.	13	TRBJ1-5
CASSPEHRDRVYEQYF	TGTGCCAGCAGCCCAGAACACCGGGACAGGGTCTACGAGCAGTACTTC	TRBD1	TRBV4-2	.	16	TRBJ2-7
CAWSIGIRVEQYF	TGTGCCTGGAGTATTGGTATTAGGGTCGAGCAGTACTTC	.	TRBV30	.	13	TRBJ2-7
CASSDGGREGFQETQYF	TGTGCCAGCAGTGATGGTGGGCGGGAGGGATTTCAAGAGACCCAGTACTTC	TRBD2	TRBV27	.	17	TRBJ2-5
CSAKQGPYEQYF	TGCAGCGCCAAACAAGGCCCCTACGAGCAGTACTTC	.	TRBV29-1	.	12	TRBJ2-7
CASSEWTGNTGELFF	TGTGCCAGCAGTGAGTGGACAGGGAACACCGGGGAGCTGTTTTTT	TRBD1	TRBV2	.	15	TRBJ2-2
CATSRASGGGSNEQFF	TGTGCCACCAGCAGAGCTAGCGGCGGAGGTAGTAATGAGCAGTTCTTC	TRBD2	TRBV15	.	16	TRBJ2-1
CASSFEEGANSPLHF	TGCGCCAGCAGCTTCGAGGAGGGCGCTAATTCACCCCTCCACTTT	.	TRBV5-1	.	15	TRBJ1-6
CASSTRGSETQYF	TGCGCCAGCAGCACCCGCGGGTCAGAGACCCAGTACTTC	.	TRBV4-1	.	13	TRBJ2-5
CASSPTSGSNTGELFF	TGTGCCAGCAGCCCTACTAGCGGTAGTAACACCGGGGAGCTGTTTTTT	TRBD2	TRBV4-2	.	16	TRBJ2-2
CASSREARSGANVLTF	TGTGCCAGCAGCCGGGAAGCTAGATCTGGGGCCAACGTCCTGACTTTC	.	TRBV7-6	.	16	TRBJ2-6
CASMEGGSYNEQFF	TGTGCCAGTATGGAGGGGGGCTCCTACAATGAGCAGTTCTTC	.	TRBV19	.	14	TRBJ2-1
CASTTQGTYEQYF	TGTGCCAGCACAACCCAGGGGACCTACGAGCAGTACTTC	.	TRBV2	.	13	TRBJ2-7
CATSRVGTSARSGPLHF	TGTGCCACCAGCAGAGTAGGGACTTCCGCCCGGAGTGGACCCCTCCACTTT	.	TRBV15	.	17	TRBJ1-6